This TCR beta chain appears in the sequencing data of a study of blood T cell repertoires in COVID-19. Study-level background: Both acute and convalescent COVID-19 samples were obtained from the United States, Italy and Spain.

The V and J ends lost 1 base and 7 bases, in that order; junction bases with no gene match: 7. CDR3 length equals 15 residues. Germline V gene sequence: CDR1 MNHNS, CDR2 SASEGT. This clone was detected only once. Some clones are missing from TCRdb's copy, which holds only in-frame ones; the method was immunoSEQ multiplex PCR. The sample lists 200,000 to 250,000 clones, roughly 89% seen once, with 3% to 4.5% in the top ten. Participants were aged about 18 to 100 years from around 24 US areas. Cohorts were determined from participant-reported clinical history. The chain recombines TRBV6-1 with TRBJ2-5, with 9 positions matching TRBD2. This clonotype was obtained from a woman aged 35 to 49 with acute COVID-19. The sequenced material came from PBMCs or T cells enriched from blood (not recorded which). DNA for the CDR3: TGTGCCAGCAGTGAAGGGGGACTAGCAGCGGGGACCCAGTACTTC. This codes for CASSEGGLAAGTQYF.